This TCR beta chain was observed in a study of beta chain features in type 1 diabetes. Study-level points and caveats: Shorter TCRB CDR3s, moderately but significantly so, were found in Type 1 diabetes patients in all four CD4+ subsets.

The entirety of the isolated RNA underwent reverse transcription, so expressed TCRB transcripts were sequenced. The repertoire was sequenced with immunoSEQ multiplex PCR; TCRdb's copy has only in-frame clones and lacks some. The data show 200,000 to 250,000 clones, with roughly 17% seen just once and approximately 0.087% held by the top ten. This clone was seen a handful of times. Antigen specificity is unknown. One heparinised blood draw, averaging approximately 0.11 L, came from each donor. The authors obtained over 98% purity in all sorted populations. Germline V gene sequence: CDR1 SNHLY, CDR2 FYNNEI. This CDR3 is 11 amino acids long. Trimming took 11 bases from V and 5 from J, leaving 12 bases between them.

The J gene is TRBJ2-5, the V gene TRBV2; D uncertain. This receptor was obtained from a man aged 30 to 45 with type 1 diabetes. The sequenced sample was naive CD4+ T cells from blood. The CDR3 loop reads CASSDAETQYF. The CDR3 region has the DNA TGTGCCTCTTCAGATGCGGAGACCCAGTACTTC.